The sample holds many counts of the clone carrying this T cell receptor (beta chain). The same CDR3 is also encoded by other DNA sequences in this sample. The CDR3 length is 12 residues. Germline V CDR1 and CDR2: ENHRY, SYGVKD. The germline V and J ends were trimmed by 10 bases and 2 bases, with 9 bases remaining between them. Per the study methods: Estimated nucleated cell counts came from reference gene primer amplification. Clones were sequenced by immunoSEQ multiplex PCR, and TCRdb holds only the in-frame ones, with some missing. D and trimming come from the DNA, and the V and J calls and clone size come from that table. The table has some 240,000 clones, roughly 80% seen once. The entry originates in a study of blood T cell repertoires in COVID-19.

The gene calls are TRBV10-3 and TRBJ1-5; D unresolved. The sequence came from a woman aged 80 or over with acute or convalescent COVID-19. Sequenced sample: peripheral blood. CDR3 coding DNA: TGTGCCACGAATCAGGGCAATCAGCCCCAGCATTTT. Its translation is CATNQGNQPQHF.